The 10 T cell receptor beta chains presented below share a single source sample, sequenced in a study of cytomegalovirus exposure and HLA in healthy donors. Primers included in the PCR were 60 Vbeta and 13 Jbeta primers. Only in-frame clones appear in the TCRdb table, and some are missing; sequencing was by immunoSEQ multiplex PCR. The sample yields roughly 120,000 clones, 70% to 85% seen once. Sequencing was carried out using PBMCs. Every receptor here comes from a man aged 50 or older in good health and CMV-seropositive.

This clone was observed a handful of times. The V and J genes are TRBV5-1 and TRBJ2-3; a weak D match, TRBD1 (5 bases). This CDR3 has 14 amino acids. V lost 2 bases and J lost 5, with 12 bases in between. CDR1 is SGHRS, CDR2 YFSETQ, per germline. DNA for the CDR3: TGCGCCAGCAGCTTTTCGCAGGGCAGAGATACGCAGTATTTT. As protein: CASSFSQGRDTQYF.

The rearrangement joins TRBV28 to TRBJ1-1, with a possible D match to TRBD1 (6 bases). The CDR3 runs to 14 residues. CDR1 is MDHEN, CDR2 SYDVKM, per germline. V lost 3 bases to trimming and J lost 3 bases, with 11 bases between them. CDR3: CASSLVQGHTEAFF. In DNA form, the CDR3 reads TGTGCCAGCAGTTTGGTACAGGGCCACACTGAAGCTTTCTTT. Full variable domain (outside the CDR3, taken from reference TRBV28 and TRBJ1-1): DVKVTQSSRYLVKRTGEKVFLECVQDMDHENMFWYRQDPGLGLRLIYFSYDVKMKEKGDIPEGYSVSREKKERFSLILESASTNQTSMYLCASSLVQGHTEAFFGQGTRLTVV.

This chain connects TRBV11-1 to TRBJ1-2; D possibly corresponds to TRBD1 (6 bases). Germline CDR1 and CDR2: SGHAT and FQDESV (reference sequence). This CDR3 has 13 residues. V was pared by 5 bases and J by 4 bases, with 11 bases between. CDR3: CASSPPQGYGYTF. Written as DNA, the CDR3 is TGTGCCAGCAGCCCGCCACAGGGCTATGGCTACACCTTC.

This chain joins TRBV9 and TRBJ1-1; D is ambiguous. From germline, CDR1 is SGDLS and CDR2 YYNGEE. The CDR3 extends over 15 amino acids. V was pared by 4 bases and J by 6 bases, with 19 bases between. CDR3 coding DNA: TGTGCCAGCAGCAGAAATCCCGGGAGGAGACCTGAAGCTTTCTTT. Translated: CASSRNPGRRPEAFF.

The chain employs TRBV13 and TRBJ1-1, with D uncertain. Germline CDR1 PRHDT, CDR2 FYEKMQ (reference sequence). V was cut by 5 bases and J by 0 bases, with 16 bases left in between. The CDR3 has 16 residues. The CDR3 is CASSPRHAGMNTEAFF. DNA of the CDR3: TGTGCCAGCAGCCCCCGACATGCAGGAATGAACACTGAAGCTTTCTTT.

The chain uses TRBV6-1 and TRBJ2-7, with 12 bases lining up with TRBD2. CDR1 and CDR2 from the germline V gene are MNHNS and SASEGT. The CDR3 consists of 14 residues. V was pared by 4 bases and J by 5 bases, with 3 bases of the junction left unmatched. The CDR3 coding sequence is TGTGCCAGCAGTGGACTAGCGGGAGCGAACGAGCAGTACTTC. Residues: CASSGLAGANEQYF.

This clone was detected only once. The rearrangement uses TRBV4-2 and TRBJ2-1; 9 bases map to TRBD2. V shed 0 bases, J shed 3 bases, and the junction held 6 bases outside the gene matches. The CDR3 covers 17 residues. The germline gives CDR1 LGHNA, CDR2 YNFKEQ. CDR3 in DNA: TGTGCCAGCAGCCAAGATCGGGGACTAGCAAGCTACAATGAGCAGTTCTTC. This sequence encodes CASSQDRGLASYNEQFF.

The chain uses TRBV6-5 and TRBJ2-7, with 10 bases lining up with TRBD1. This CDR3 comprises 16 residues. In germline, CDR1 is MNHEY, CDR2 SVGAGI. Losses at the gene ends were 4 bases for V and 5 bases for J; bases not matched to a gene: 11. The CDR3, as DNA: TGTGCCAGCAGTTCCCTTCTCGGGACAGGGGTGGACGAGCAGTACTTC. Amino acids: CASSSLLGTGVDEQYF.

J is TRBJ2-7 and V is TRBV27; 15 bases match TRBD2. The CDR3 length is 16 residues. The ends lost 6 bases at V and 4 bases at J; junction bases unmatched: 7. The germline gives CDR1 MNHEY, CDR2 SMNVEV (reference sequence). CDR3 loop: CASSSLGLAGGYEQYF. The CDR3 bases are TGTGCCAGCAGCAGCCTCGGACTAGCGGGGGGGTACGAGCAGTACTTC.

This rearrangement joins TRBV5-1 to TRBJ1-1, with D maybe TRBD1 (5 bases). CDR3 length equals 16 residues. Trimming cost V 0 bases and J 3 bases, with 15 bases left between them. Per germline, CDR1 SGHRS and CDR2 YFSETQ. The CDR3 nucleotides are TGCGCCAGCAGCTTGGCCCAGGGCGTAGGGTACACTGAAGCTTTCTTT. Residues: CASSLAQGVGYTEAFF.